This T cell receptor (beta chain) was profiled in a study of T cells in Graves' hyperthyroidism and ophthalmopathy. Study results and limitations: Most thyroid clonotypes expanded above 0.001 appeared in blood too. Ophthalmopathy was distinguished from stable hyperthyroidism by 13 V-J signatures.

V was pared by 2 bases and J by 6 bases, with 5 bases of the junction left unmatched. Looked up from germline, CDR1 is MDHEN and CDR2 is SYDVKM. The CDR3 has 15 amino acids. Amplification yielded TCR beta CDR3 regions, with RNA transcripts as the source. Researchers ran a first-round RT-PCR on the TCR CDR3 using the HTBI primer set. Each CDR3 protein is one row after TCRdb ran MiXCR on the multiplex PCR reads. The table has roughly 640,000 distinct CDR3 sequences, about a sixth seen once; the top ten hold less than 3.5%. Exclusion of a patient resulted from uncontrolled infection, other autoimmune disease, pregnancy or lactation. Diagnoses were made from clinical symptoms, serum measures (thyroxine and TRAb), thyroid ultrasound and orbital computed tomography. This clonotype was seen many times. Its antigen remains unknown.

This sequence joins TRBV28 and TRBJ2-3, with 10 bases aligning to TRBD2. The source material was blood. This TCR derives from a woman between 35 and 50 years old with Graves' ophthalmopathy. CDR3 coding DNA: TGTGCCAGCAGTTTACCAGCGGGAGGGGCGGATACGCAGTATTTT. It yields the protein CASSLPAGGADTQYF.